This paragraph reports one TCR beta chain. This sample was included in a study of shared clonotypes between healthy human individuals. Terminally differentiated effector memory CD45RA+ cells were left out of the naive CD8 fraction, which was CD45RO-negative and positively selected for CCR7. This CDR3 has 16 residues. The V gene's germline CDR1 is SEHNR and CDR2 FQNEAQ (reference sequence). With 5 bases removed from V and 3 bases from J, the gap between germline ends came to 20 bases. This table comes from immunoSEQ multiplex PCR, and its TCRdb copy is limited to in-frame clones, with some not included. Of approximately 1.9 million clones listed, just over 90% are singletons.

The material sequenced was naive CD8+ T cells from PBMCs. The chain has TRBV7-9 and TRBJ2-7; possible D gene TRBD2, 6 bases. The origin of this receptor is a man aged 18 to 29 in good health. Some clones in this sample may be carry-over from other donors' samples. CDR3 region: CASSPRLGGGDYEQYF. CDR3 nucleotide sequence: TGTGCCAGCAGCCCGCGACTCGGCGGAGGGGACTACGAGCAGTACTTC.